What follows describes a single TCR beta chain. Its cognate antigen is unknown. The CDR3 spans 13 residues. Deletions cut 4 bases from V and 2 bases from J, with 8 bases between. CDR1 is MNHEY, CDR2 SVGAGI, per germline. The record originates from a study of CD8+ T cells in alopecia areata. Study results and caveats: Sequencing of scalp samples also includes resident alphabeta T cells from normal skin. Administration of tofacitinib significantly diminished scalp clonality and expanded CD8+ clones within the top 100. Scalp lesions, especially in alopecia totalis/universalis, had higher clonality than normal scalp.

This sample's treatment: oral pan-JAK inhibitor, 5-10 mg twice daily. Once RNA had been extracted, it was reverse transcribed into cDNA to act as the sequencing template. Assay: immunoSEQ multiplex PCR; the TCRdb copy retains only in-frame clones and omits some. The sample holds 150,000 to 200,000 clones, under 80% seen once. The material was CD4+ T cells sorted from blood, obtained around week 49, from a patient treated with tofacitinib. The receptor was isolated from a human donor with alopecia areata. The J gene is TRBJ1-2, the V gene TRBV6-5; no clear D gene. The CDR3, as DNA: TGTGCCAGCAGTTCGATCTCCAACTATGGCTACACCTTC. It is translated as CASSSISNYGYTF.